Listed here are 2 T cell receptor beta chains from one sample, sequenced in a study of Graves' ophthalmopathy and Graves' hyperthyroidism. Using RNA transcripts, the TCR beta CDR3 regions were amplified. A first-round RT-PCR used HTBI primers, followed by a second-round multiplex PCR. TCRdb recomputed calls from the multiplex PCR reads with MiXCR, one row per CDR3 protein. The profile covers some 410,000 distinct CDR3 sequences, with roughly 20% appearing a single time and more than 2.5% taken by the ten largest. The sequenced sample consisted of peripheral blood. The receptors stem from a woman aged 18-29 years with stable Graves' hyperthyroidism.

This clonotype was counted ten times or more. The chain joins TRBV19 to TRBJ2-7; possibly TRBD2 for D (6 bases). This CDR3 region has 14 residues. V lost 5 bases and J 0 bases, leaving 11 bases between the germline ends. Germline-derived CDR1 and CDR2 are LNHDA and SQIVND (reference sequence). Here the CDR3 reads CASSWRGSSYEQYF. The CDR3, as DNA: TGTGCCAGTAGTTGGCGGGGAAGCTCCTACGAGCAGTACTTC.

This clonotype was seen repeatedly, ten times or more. CDR3 DNA sequence: TGCGCCAGCAGCCGTACTAGCGGGAGCTTGGAGACCCAGTACTTC. Translation: CASSRTSGSLETQYF. V usage is TRBV5-1 and J usage is TRBJ2-5; 11 nucleotides match TRBD2. Germline V CDR1 and CDR2: SGHRS, YFSETQ. CDR3 size: 15 residues. With 4 bases clipped from V and 5 bases from J, the junction kept 7 bases outside the gene matches.